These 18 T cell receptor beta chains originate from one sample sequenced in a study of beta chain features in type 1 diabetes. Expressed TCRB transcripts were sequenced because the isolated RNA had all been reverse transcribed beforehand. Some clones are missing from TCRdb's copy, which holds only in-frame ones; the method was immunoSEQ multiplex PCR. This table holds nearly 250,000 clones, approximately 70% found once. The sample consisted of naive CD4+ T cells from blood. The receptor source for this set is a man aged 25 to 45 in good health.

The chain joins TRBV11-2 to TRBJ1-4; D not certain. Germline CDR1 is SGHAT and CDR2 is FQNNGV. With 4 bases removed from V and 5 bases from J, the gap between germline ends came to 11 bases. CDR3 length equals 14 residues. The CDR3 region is CASSSVRLNEKLFF. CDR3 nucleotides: TGTGCCAGCAGCTCCGTCAGGCTGAATGAAAAACTGTTTTTT.

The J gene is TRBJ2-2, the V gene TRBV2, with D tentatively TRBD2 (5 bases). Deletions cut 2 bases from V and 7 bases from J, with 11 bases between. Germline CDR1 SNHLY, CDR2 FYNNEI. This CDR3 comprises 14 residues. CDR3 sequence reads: CASSENWENGELFF. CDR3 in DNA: TGTGCCAGCAGTGAAAATTGGGAGAACGGGGAGCTGTTTTTT.

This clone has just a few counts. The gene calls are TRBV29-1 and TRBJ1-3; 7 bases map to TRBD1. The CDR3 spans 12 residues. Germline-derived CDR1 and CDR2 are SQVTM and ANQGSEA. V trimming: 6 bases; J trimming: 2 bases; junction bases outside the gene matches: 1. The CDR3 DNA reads TGCAGCGTACAGGGGACTGGAAACACCATATATTTT. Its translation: CSVQGTGNTIYF.

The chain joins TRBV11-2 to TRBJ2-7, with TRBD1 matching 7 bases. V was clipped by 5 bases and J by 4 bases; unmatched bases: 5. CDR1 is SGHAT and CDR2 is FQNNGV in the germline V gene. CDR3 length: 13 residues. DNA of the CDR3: TGTGCCAGCAGCGCGACAGGGCCTTACGAGCAGTACTTC. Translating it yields CASSATGPYEQYF. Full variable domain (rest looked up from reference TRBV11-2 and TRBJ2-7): EAGVAQSPRYKIIEKRQSVAFWCNPISGHATLYWYQQILGQGPKLLIQFQNNGVVDDSQLPKDRFSAERLKGVDSTLKIQPAKLEDSAVYLCASSATGPYEQYFGPGTRLTVT.

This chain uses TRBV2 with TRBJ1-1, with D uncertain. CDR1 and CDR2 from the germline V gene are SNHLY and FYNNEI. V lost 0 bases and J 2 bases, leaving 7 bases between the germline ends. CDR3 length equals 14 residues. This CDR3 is CASSEAGFNTEAFF. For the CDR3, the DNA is TGTGCCAGCAGTGAAGCGGGGTTTAACACTGAAGCTTTCTTT.

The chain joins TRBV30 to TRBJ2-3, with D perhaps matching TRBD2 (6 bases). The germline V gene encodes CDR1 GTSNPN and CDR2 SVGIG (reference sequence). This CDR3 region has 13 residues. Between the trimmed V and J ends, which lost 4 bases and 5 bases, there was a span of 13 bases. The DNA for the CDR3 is TGTGCCTGGACTAGCGCTCCCGTAGATACGCAGTATTTT. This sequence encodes CAWTSAPVDTQYF.

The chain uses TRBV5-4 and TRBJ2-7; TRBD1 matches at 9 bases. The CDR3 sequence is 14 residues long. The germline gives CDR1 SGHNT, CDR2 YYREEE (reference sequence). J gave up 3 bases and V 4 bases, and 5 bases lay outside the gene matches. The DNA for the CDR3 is TGTGCCAGCAGCCGGACAGGGGCCAGCTACGAGCAGTACTTC. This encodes CASSRTGASYEQYF.

CDR3 region: CATSRGSNTGELFF. The CDR3 DNA sequence: TGTGCCACCAGCAGAGGGTCGAACACCGGGGAGCTGTTTTTT. V gene TRBV15 combines with J gene TRBJ2-2; unclear D gene. With 1 base removed from V and 0 bases from J, the gap between germline ends came to 3 bases. Germline V gene sequence: CDR1 LNHNV, CDR2 YYDKDF (reference sequence). The CDR3 sequence is 14 residues long.

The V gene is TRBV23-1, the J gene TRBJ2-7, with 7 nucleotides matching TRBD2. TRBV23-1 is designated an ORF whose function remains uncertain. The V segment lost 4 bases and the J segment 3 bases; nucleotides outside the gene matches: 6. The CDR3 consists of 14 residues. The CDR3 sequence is CASSPRTSCYEQYF. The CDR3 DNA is TGCGCCAGCAGTCCCCGGACTAGTTGCTACGAGCAGTACTTC.

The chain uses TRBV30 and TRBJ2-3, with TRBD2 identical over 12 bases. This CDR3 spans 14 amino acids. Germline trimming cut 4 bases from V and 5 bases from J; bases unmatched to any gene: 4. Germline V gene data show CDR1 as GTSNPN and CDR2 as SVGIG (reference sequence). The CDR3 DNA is TGTGCCTGGACGCGGACTAGCGGGATAGATACGCAGTATTTT. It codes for CAWTRTSGIDTQYF. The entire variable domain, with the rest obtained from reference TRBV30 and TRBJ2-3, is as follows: SQTIHQWPATLVQPVGSPLSLECTVEGTSNPNLYWYRQAAGRGLQLLFYSVGIGQISSEVPQNLSASRPQDRQFILSSKKLLLSDSGFYLCAWTRTSGIDTQYFGPGTRLTVL.

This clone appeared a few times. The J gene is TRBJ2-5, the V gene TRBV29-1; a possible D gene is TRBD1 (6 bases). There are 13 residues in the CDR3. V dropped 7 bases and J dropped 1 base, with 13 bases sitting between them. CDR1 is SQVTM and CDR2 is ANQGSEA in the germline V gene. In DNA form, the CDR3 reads TGCAGCGGAACAGACAGGCCCCAAGAGACCCAGTACTTC. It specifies CSGTDRPQETQYF. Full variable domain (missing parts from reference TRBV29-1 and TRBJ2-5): SAVISQKPSRDICQRGTSLTIQCQVDSQVTMMFWYRQQPGQSLTLIATANQGSEATYESGFVIDKFPISRPNLTFSTLTVSNMSPEDSSIYLCSGTDRPQETQYFGPGTRLLVL.

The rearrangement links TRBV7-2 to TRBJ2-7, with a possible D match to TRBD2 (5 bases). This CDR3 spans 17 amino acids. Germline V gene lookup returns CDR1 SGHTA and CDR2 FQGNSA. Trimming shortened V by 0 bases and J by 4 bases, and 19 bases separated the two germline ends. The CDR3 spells CASSLADSETALYEQYF. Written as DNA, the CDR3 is TGTGCCAGCAGCTTAGCGGATAGCGAGACTGCCTTGTACGAGCAGTACTTC.

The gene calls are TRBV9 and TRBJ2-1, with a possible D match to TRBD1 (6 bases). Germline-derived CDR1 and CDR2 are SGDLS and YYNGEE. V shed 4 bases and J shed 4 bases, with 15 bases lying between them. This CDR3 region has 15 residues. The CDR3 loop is CASSSGQKSYNEQFF. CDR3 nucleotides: TGTGCCAGCAGCTCCGGACAGAAGTCGTACAATGAGCAGTTCTTC.

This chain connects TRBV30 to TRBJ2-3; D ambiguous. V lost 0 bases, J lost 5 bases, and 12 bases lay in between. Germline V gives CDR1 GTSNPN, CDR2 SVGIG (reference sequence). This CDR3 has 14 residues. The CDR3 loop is CAWSVLADGDTQYF. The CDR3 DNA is TGTGCCTGGAGTGTACTCGCCGATGGAGATACGCAGTATTTT.

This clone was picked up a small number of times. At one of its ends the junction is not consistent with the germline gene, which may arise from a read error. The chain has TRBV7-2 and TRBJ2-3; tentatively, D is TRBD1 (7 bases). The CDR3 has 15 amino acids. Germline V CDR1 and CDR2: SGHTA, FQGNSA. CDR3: CASSSAGQSRDTQYF. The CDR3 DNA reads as TGTGCCAGCAGCTCCGCGGGACAGAGCAGAGATACGCAGTATTTT.

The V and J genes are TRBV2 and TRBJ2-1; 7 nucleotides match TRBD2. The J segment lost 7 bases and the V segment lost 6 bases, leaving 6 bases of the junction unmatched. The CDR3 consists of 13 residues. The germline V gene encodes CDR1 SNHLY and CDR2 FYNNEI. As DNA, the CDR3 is TGTGCCAGCAGGTTTCTAGCGGCTAATGAGCAGTTCTTC. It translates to CASRFLAANEQFF.

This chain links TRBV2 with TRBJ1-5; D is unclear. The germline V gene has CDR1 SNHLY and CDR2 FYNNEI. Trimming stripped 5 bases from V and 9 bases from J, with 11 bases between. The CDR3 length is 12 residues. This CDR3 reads CASSYEDLPQHF. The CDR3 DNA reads TGTGCCAGCAGTTACGAGGATTTGCCCCAGCATTTT.

The CDR3, as DNA: TGTGCCAGCAGCTTCAGGGAGGACACTGAAGCTTTCTTT. It encodes CASSFREDTEAFF. The chain joins TRBV5-4 to TRBJ1-1; perhaps TRBD1 as D (5 bases). CDR3 length: 13 amino acids. Germline lookup yields CDR1 SGHNT and CDR2 YYREEE (reference sequence). The V end was cut by 2 bases, the J end by 3 bases, with 8 bases between.